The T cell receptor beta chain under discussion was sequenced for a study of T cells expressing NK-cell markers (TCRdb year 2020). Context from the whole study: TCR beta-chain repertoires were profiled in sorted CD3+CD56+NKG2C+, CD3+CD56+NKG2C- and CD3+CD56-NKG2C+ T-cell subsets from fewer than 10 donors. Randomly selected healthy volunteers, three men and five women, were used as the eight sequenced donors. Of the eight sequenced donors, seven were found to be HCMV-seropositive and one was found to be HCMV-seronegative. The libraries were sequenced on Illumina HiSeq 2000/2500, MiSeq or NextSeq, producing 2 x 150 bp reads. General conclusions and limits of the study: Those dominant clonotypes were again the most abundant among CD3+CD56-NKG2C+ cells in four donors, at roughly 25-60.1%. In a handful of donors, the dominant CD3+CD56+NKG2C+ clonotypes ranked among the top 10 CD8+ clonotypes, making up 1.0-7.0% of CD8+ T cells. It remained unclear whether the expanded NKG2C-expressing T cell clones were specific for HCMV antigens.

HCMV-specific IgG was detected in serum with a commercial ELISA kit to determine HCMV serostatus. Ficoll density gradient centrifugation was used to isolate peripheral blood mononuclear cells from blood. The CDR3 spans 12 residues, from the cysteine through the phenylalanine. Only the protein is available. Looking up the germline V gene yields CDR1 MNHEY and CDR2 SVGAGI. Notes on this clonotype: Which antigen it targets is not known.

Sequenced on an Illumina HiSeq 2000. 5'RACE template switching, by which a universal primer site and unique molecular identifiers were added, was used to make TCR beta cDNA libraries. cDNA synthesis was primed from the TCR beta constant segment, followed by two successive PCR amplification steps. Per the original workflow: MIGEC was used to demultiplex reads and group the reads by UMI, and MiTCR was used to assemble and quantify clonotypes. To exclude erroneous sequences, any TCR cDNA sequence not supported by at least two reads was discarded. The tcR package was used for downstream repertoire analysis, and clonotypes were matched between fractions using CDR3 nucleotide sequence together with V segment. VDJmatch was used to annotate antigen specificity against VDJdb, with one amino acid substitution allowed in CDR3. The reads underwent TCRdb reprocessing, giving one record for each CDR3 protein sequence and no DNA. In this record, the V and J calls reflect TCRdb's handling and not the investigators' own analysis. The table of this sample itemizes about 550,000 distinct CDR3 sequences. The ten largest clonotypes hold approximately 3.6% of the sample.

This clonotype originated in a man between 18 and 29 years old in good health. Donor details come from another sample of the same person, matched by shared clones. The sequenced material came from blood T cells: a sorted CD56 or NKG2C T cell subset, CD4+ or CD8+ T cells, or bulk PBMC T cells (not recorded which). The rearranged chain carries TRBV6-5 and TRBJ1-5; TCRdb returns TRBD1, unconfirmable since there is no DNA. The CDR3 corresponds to CASSQGGKTQHF.